Presented here are 32 T cell receptor beta chains from one specimen sequenced in a study of response to subunit inactivated influenza vaccine. MiXCR, applied by TCRdb to the RT-PCR reads, yields one record per CDR3 protein. Of hundreds of thousands of distinct CDR3 sequences in the sample, 20% to 25% were seen once. This material consisted of PBMCs from blood, taken less than 22 months after vaccination. Receptors originate from a man in his fifties or sixties who received an inactivated influenza vaccine.

This clonotype was counted a few times. CDR3 residues: CASSQTGLNYGYTF. CDR3 DNA: TGTGCCAGCAGCCAGACAGGGTTAAACTATGGCTACACCTTC. The rearrangement uses TRBV7-9 and TRBJ1-2, with TRBD1 identical over 7 bases. CDR3 length equals 14 residues. Germline values: CDR1 SEHNR, CDR2 FQNEAQ (reference sequence). With 5 bases clipped from V and 2 bases from J, the junction kept 5 bases outside the gene matches.

This clonotype has a count of ten or more. The chain combines TRBV6-1 with TRBJ1-5; no clear D gene. Trimming removed 5 bases at V and 0 bases at J, with 11 bases between. CDR1 is MNHNS, CDR2 SASEGT, per germline. This CDR3 is built from 15 residues. The CDR3 DNA follows: TGTGCCAGCAGTCTCGGACTAAATAGCAATCAGCCCCAGCATTTT. Protein product: CASSLGLNSNQPQHF.

The sample holds a few counts of this clonotype. V is TRBV7-9 and J is TRBJ1-2; the D is unclear. This CDR3 is built from 13 residues. V was cut by 3 bases and J by 5 bases, with 10 bases left in between. Germline CDR1 reads SEHNR; CDR2 reads FQNEAQ (reference sequence). The chain's CDR3 is CASSFGPPYGYTF. Written as DNA, the CDR3 is TGTGCCAGCAGCTTCGGGCCACCGTATGGCTACACCTTC.

This clonotype has only a few counts. The rearrangement links TRBV18 to TRBJ2-1; D may be TRBD2 (6 bases). Germline V gene data show CDR1 as KGHSH and CDR2 as LQKENI. The V gene lost 4 bases and the J gene lost 12 bases, with 16 bases spanning the gap. This CDR3 is 13 amino acids long. The CDR3 reads CASSRAEGLGQFF. The CDR3 DNA reads TGTGCCAGCTCACGTGCGGAGGGACTTGGGCAGTTCTTC.

This clonotype was recorded at least ten times. This chain connects TRBV27 to TRBJ1-2; unclear D gene. V dropped 6 bases and J dropped 3 bases, with 14 bases sitting between them. Germline CDR1 is MNHEY and CDR2 is SMNVEV (reference sequence). CDR3 length: 14 residues. DNA for the CDR3: TGTGCCAGCAGACCCACGTACAGCCACTATGGCTACACCTTC. Translating gives CASRPTYSHYGYTF.

This clonotype was recorded a few times. The chain links TRBV23-1 to TRBJ1-5, with TRBD1 identical over 7 bases. TRBV23-1 is reported as an ORF; its role is uncertain. V lost 4 bases and J lost 2; bases outside the gene matches: 5. This CDR3 spans 15 amino acids. This chain's CDR3 is CASSLRGHGNQPQHF. The CDR3 region has the DNA TGCGCCAGCAGTCTGAGGGGGCACGGCAATCAGCCCCAGCATTTT.

The chain links TRBV11-3 to TRBJ2-1; D gene ambiguous. CDR1 and CDR2 from the germline V gene are SGHNT and YENEEA. V was clipped by 4 bases and J by 9 bases, with 10 bases between them. CDR3 size: 12 residues. The CDR3 loop reads CASSSLVGEQFF. As DNA, the CDR3 is TGTGCCAGCAGCTCCCTAGTAGGTGAGCAGTTCTTC.

V usage is TRBV7-9 and J usage is TRBJ1-2; D is undetermined. CDR1 is SEHNR and CDR2 is FQNEAQ in the germline V gene (reference sequence). Trimming removed 1 base from V and 5 bases from J, with 14 bases in between. The CDR3 consists of 15 residues. CDR3 region: CASSLDNGPSYGYTF. The CDR3 nucleotides read TGTGCCAGCAGCTTAGATAACGGTCCTTCATATGGCTACACCTTC.

The chain carries TRBV7-8 and TRBJ1-1; a weak D match, TRBD1 (6 bases). CDR3 length equals 15 residues. V lost 2 bases, J lost 5 bases, and 15 bases lay in between. Germline V gene sequence: CDR1 SGHVS, CDR2 FQNEAQ. The CDR3 region is CASSLYVRGGTEAFF. The CDR3 coding sequence is TGTGCCAGCAGCTTATACGTTAGGGGGGGTACTGAAGCTTTCTTT.

J is TRBJ2-1 and V is TRBV14, with 9 bases aligning to TRBD1. CDR1 is SGHDN, CDR2 FVKESK, per germline. The V and J ends lost 8 bases and 5 bases, in that order; junction bases with no gene match: 10. CDR3 length: 15 amino acids. CDR3: CASAGPGTGNNEQFF. The CDR3 nucleotides are TGTGCCAGCGCCGGTCCCGGGACAGGGAACAATGAGCAGTTCTTC.

This clonotype came up a few times. The chain links TRBV20-1 to TRBJ2-7; D call uncertain. The germline CDR1 and CDR2 sequences are DFQATT and SNEGSKA (reference sequence). CDR3 length: 11 amino acids. V lost 3 bases and J 4 bases, leaving 7 bases between the germline ends. In DNA, the CDR3 is TGCAGTGCTAGTGGCGATTACGAGCAGTACTTC. This sequence encodes CSASGDYEQYF.

The chain has TRBV5-1 and TRBJ1-2; 7 nucleotides match TRBD1. This CDR3 contains 12 residues. Per germline, CDR1 SGHRS and CDR2 YFSETQ. The junction had 1 base not matched to a gene; V was cut back by 0 bases and J by 8 bases. The CDR3 nucleotides are TGCGCCAGCAGCTTGGAAGGGGGCGGCTACACCTTC. Translating gives CASSLEGGGYTF. Full variable domain (remainder filled in from reference TRBV5-1 and TRBJ1-2): KAGVTQTPRYLIKTRGQQVTLSCSPISGHRSVSWYQQTPGQGLQFLFEYFSETQRNKGNFPGRFSGRQFSNSRSEMNVSTLELGDSALYLCASSLEGGGYTFGSGTRLTVV.

The chain links TRBV20-1 to TRBJ1-1; 8 bases fit TRBD1. This CDR3 contains 12 residues. Germline values: CDR1 DFQATT, CDR2 SNEGSKA (reference sequence). Trimming removed 6 bases from V and 8 bases from J; junction bases left unmatched: 8. For the CDR3, the DNA is TGCAGTGCCCGTCAGGGGGCCCCAGAAGCTTTCTTT. Translated, it gives CSARQGAPEAFF.

The chain recombines TRBV28 with TRBJ2-7; 11 bases are shared with TRBD2. Germline lookup yields CDR1 MDHEN and CDR2 SYDVKM. The CDR3 extends over 14 amino acids. Germline trimming cut 6 bases from V and 2 bases from J; bases unmatched to any gene: 3. The CDR3 loop is CASRKLAGAYEQYF. DNA for the CDR3: TGTGCCAGCAGAAAACTAGCGGGGGCCTACGAGCAGTACTTC.

This clonotype was found once. V and J are TRBV14 and TRBJ2-5; D possibly matches TRBD1 or TRBD2 (7 bases each). CDR3 length: 15 amino acids. Germline-derived CDR1 and CDR2 are SGHDN and FVKESK. V gave up 4 bases and J gave up 5 bases, with 17 bases separating them. This CDR3 is CASSRTQGGSETQYF. DNA of the CDR3: TGTGCCAGCAGCCGAACCCAGGGGGGGAGCGAGACCCAGTACTTC.

This chain links TRBV15 with TRBJ2-5; TRBD2 is a possible D gene (5 bases). This CDR3 spans 15 amino acids. Trimming removed 1 base from V and 2 bases from J, with 11 bases in between. Germline V gives CDR1 LNHNV, CDR2 YYDKDF (reference sequence). CDR3 sequence reads: CATSRGILEQETQYF. CDR3 DNA sequence: TGTGCCACCAGCAGAGGAATACTAGAACAAGAGACCCAGTACTTC.

The chain has TRBV6-2 or TRBV6-3 and TRBJ2-7; D may correspond to TRBD1 or TRBD2 (5 bases each). The CDR3 extends over 15 amino acids. Deletions cut 6 bases from V and 7 bases from J, with 22 bases between. Looked up from germline, CDR1 is MNHEY and CDR2 is SVGEGT. The CDR3 sequence: CASRASSGLRVEQYF. CDR3 coding DNA: TGTGCCAGCAGAGCCTCGTCGGGGCTACGTGTTGAGCAGTACTTC.

This clonotype was seen many times. This chain uses TRBV7-8 with TRBJ1-2; a weak D match, TRBD1 (6 bases). The ends were cut back, 5 bases at V and 8 bases at J, with 21 bases in the middle. Germline lookup yields CDR1 SGHVS and CDR2 FQNEAQ. This CDR3 spans 15 amino acids. The CDR3 region has the DNA TGTGCCAGCAGCCCAGACAGGTCCCTCTTCCACGGCTACACCTTC. This translates into CASSPDRSLFHGYTF.

The V call is TRBV9, the J call TRBJ2-7; 9 bases agree with TRBD2. The CDR3 runs to 14 residues. Germline CDR1 is SGDLS and CDR2 is YYNGEE. Trimming at V came to 3 bases and at J to 2 bases, leaving 3 bases not matched to a gene. CDR3 sequence reads: CASSASGTTYEQYF. In DNA form, the CDR3 reads TGTGCCAGCAGCGCTAGCGGGACCACCTACGAGCAGTACTTC.

This clonotype was counted many times. In DNA, the CDR3 is TGTGCCAGCAGTTACCCCCCGGGCTCACAGCCCCAGCATTTT. Its translation: CASSYPPGSQPQHF. This chain connects TRBV6-2 or TRBV6-3 to TRBJ1-5, with no clear D. Trimming stripped 2 bases from V and 7 bases from J, with 12 bases between. The CDR3 is 14 amino acids. Germline V gene lookup returns CDR1 MNHEY and CDR2 SVGEGT.

This clonotype was seen a few times. The rearrangement uses TRBV12-3 or TRBV12-4 and TRBJ2-1; possible D gene TRBD2, 6 bases. This CDR3 is 21 amino acids long. The V end was cut by 2 bases, the J end by 0 bases, with 26 bases between. DNA for the CDR3: TGTGCCAGCAGTTTAATTCCACCCGCCTTTGTAGCGGTGAGCTCCTACAATGAGCAGTTCTTC. This codes for CASSLIPPAFVAVSSYNEQFF.

This clonotype showed up just a few times. The rearrangement links TRBV12-3 or TRBV12-4 to TRBJ1-1, with no clear D. This CDR3 has 13 amino acids. V lost 3 bases and J 1 base, leaving 6 bases between the germline ends. The CDR3 DNA is TGTGCCAGCAGTTTTCAGGAGAACACTGAAGCTTTCTTT. Translated: CASSFQENTEAFF.

This clonotype occurred a few times. CDR3 sequence (DNA): TGTGCCAGCAGGGAGAGCGGGGGAGACACAGATACGCAGTATTTT. It specifies CASRESGGDTDTQYF. The genes are TRBV3-1 and TRBJ2-3, with 8 bases that match TRBD2. Unmatched junction bases numbered 7, after V lost 6 bases and J lost 2 bases. The germline gives CDR1 LGHDT, CDR2 YNNKEL (reference sequence). The CDR3 totals 15 residues.

This rearrangement joins TRBV30 to TRBJ1-5; 8 bases agree with TRBD1. CDR1 GTSNPN and CDR2 SVGIG come from the germline V gene (reference sequence). There are 17 residues in the CDR3. With 4 bases clipped from V and 0 bases from J, the junction kept 11 bases outside the gene matches. The CDR3: CAWTSRTGTDSNQPQHF. For the CDR3, the DNA is TGTGCCTGGACCTCACGGACAGGGACGGATAGCAATCAGCCCCAGCATTTT.

V and J are TRBV2 and TRBJ1-2, with TRBD1 matching over 8 bases. V trimming: 6 bases; J trimming: 4 bases; junction bases outside the gene matches: 13. Per the germline V gene, CDR1 is SNHLY and CDR2 is FYNNEI. The CDR3 totals 16 residues. CDR3 amino acids: CASRGGHRGDFYGYTF. The CDR3 region has the DNA TGTGCCAGCAGGGGAGGACACAGGGGGGATTTCTATGGCTACACCTTC. The full variable domain, its missing parts supplied by reference TRBV2 and TRBJ1-2, is EPEVTQTPSHQVTQMGQEVILRCVPISNHLYFYWYRQILGQKVEFLVSFYNNEISEKSEIFDDQFSVERPDGSNFTLKIRSTKLEDSAMYFCASRGGHRGDFYGYTFGSGTRLTVV.

In this sample, this clonotype turned up a few times. CDR3 nucleotides: TGCAGCGCAAGGTCCAATGAGCAGTTCTTC. Amino acid sequence: CSARSNEQFF. The chain joins TRBV29-1 to TRBJ2-1; D remains unclear. Germline CDR1 is SQVTM and CDR2 is ANQGSEA. This CDR3 has 10 amino acids. Trimming left V 7 bases short and J 6 bases short, with 7 bases between.

This clonotype has just a few counts. The genes are TRBV5-1 and TRBJ2-7; weak D call: TRBD2 (5 bases). The CDR3 covers 17 residues. Germline V CDR1 and CDR2: SGHRS, YFSETQ. Trimming removed 0 bases at V and 3 bases at J, with 19 bases between. DNA of the CDR3: TGCGCCAGCAGCTTGGCCTTTAATTCAGAGGGCTACTACGAGCAGTACTTC. Its translation: CASSLAFNSEGYYEQYF.

The chain carries TRBV29-1 and TRBJ1-1; D not certain. Trimming removed 5 bases at V and 4 bases at J, with 8 bases between. CDR3 length equals 11 residues. Germline CDR1 and CDR2: SQVTM and ANQGSEA. CDR3 nucleotides: TGCAGCGTTCGAAGGGCCACTGAAGCTTTCTTT. As protein: CSVRRATEAFF.

In its sample, this clonotype was seen a few times. The chain uses TRBV6-2 or TRBV6-3 and TRBJ2-5, with 10 bases that match TRBD2. CDR1 MNHEY and CDR2 SVGEGT come from the germline V gene. The CDR3 is made up of 16 amino acids. V trimming: 0 bases; J trimming: 1 base; junction bases outside the gene matches: 2. CDR3 nucleotide sequence: TGTGCCAGCAGTTACTCGCTAGCGGGAGTCCAAGAGACCCAGTACTTC. Translating gives CASSYSLAGVQETQYF.

This clonotype was counted a few times. The V and J genes are TRBV20-1 and TRBJ1-2, with D uncertain. The V and J ends lost 3 bases and 7 bases respectively, with 18 bases between them. The CDR3 runs to 14 residues. The germline V gene has CDR1 DFQATT and CDR2 SNEGSKA (reference sequence). CDR3 sequence: CSASEQTAWGGYTF. DNA for the CDR3: TGCAGTGCTAGCGAGCAAACGGCCTGGGGTGGCTACACCTTC.

The V call is TRBV12-3 or TRBV12-4, the J call TRBJ1-2; a possible D gene is TRBD1 (5 bases). Deletions cut 2 bases from V and 6 bases from J, with 19 bases between. This CDR3 contains 16 residues. CDR3 protein: CASSLRVLGQRNGYTF. DNA for the CDR3: TGTGCCAGCAGTTTACGGGTACTGGGGCAGAGGAATGGCTACACCTTC.

The gene calls are TRBV12-3 or TRBV12-4 and TRBJ2-3, with 9 bases lining up with TRBD2. The CDR3 loop spans 13 amino acids. Unmatched junction bases numbered 0, after V lost 2 bases and J lost 6 bases. This CDR3 is CASSLLAGDTQYF. CDR3 sequence (DNA): TGTGCCAGCAGTTTACTAGCGGGGGATACGCAGTATTTT.